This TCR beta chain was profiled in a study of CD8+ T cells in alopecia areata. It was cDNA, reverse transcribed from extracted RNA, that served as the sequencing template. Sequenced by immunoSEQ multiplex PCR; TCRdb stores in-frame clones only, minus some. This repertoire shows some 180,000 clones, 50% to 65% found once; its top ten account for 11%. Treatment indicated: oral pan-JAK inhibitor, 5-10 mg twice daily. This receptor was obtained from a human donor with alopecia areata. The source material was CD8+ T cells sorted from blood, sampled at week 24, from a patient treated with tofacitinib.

CDR3 amino acids: CASRGQGGTQYF. Here the CDR3 DNA reads TGTGCCAGCCGAGGACAGGGCGGGACCCAGTACTTC. The rearrangement uses TRBV13 and TRBJ2-5; 8 nucleotides line up with TRBD1. Germline assignment: CDR1 PRHDT and CDR2 FYEKMQ (reference sequence). CDR3 length: 12 amino acids. V was clipped by 8 bases and J by 7 bases; unmatched bases: 6.